These 2 T cell receptor beta chains were sequenced from one sample in a study of blood T cell repertoires in COVID-19. Method: immunoSEQ multiplex PCR; TCRdb's copy keeps in-frame clones and lacks some. The sample lists about 150,000 clones, about four fifths seen once, with around 0.62% in the top ten. The sample was peripheral blood. The receptor set was obtained from a man between 60 and 75 years old with acute or convalescent COVID-19.

J is TRBJ1-5 and V is TRBV27; 11 positions match TRBD1. V lost 9 bases to trimming and J lost 5 bases; unmatched junction nucleotides: 6. The CDR3 totals 14 residues. Germline CDR1 is MNHEY and CDR2 is SMNVEV (reference sequence). CDR3 sequence (DNA): TGTGCCAGTTGGACAGGGGGCCGATATCAGCCCCAGCATTTT. Translation gives CASWTGGRYQPQHF.

The chain uses TRBV4-3 and TRBJ1-1, with TRBD1 matching 9 bases. V lost 1 base to trimming and J lost 4 bases; unmatched junction nucleotides: 10. Per germline, CDR1 LGHNA and CDR2 YSLEER. The CDR3 has 17 residues. The CDR3: CASSQGTGGAWGTEAFF. CDR3 bases: TGCGCCAGCAGCCAAGGTACAGGGGGCGCATGGGGCACTGAAGCTTTCTTT.